A selection of T cell receptor beta chains follows, all from one sample in a study of cytomegalovirus exposure and HLA in healthy donors. The repertoire was sequenced with immunoSEQ multiplex PCR; TCRdb's copy has only in-frame clones and lacks some. Seen here are 90,000 to 130,000 clones, roughly nine tenths observed once, and the top ten hold approximately 1.9%. Material: PBMCs. Receptors originate from a woman aged 18-29 years in good health and CMV-seronegative. The CDR3 runs from the conserved cysteine through the conserved F or W. The D gene is left open where the match is weak. The size field is filled for only some rows; it gives once, few, many or a size class.

TRBD1 | once | TRBJ1-4 | TRBV29-1 | CSVEDRGRREKLFF | TGCAGCGTTGAAGATAGGGGGCGTCGTGAAAAACTGTTTTTT
TRBD1 | NA | TRBJ1-1 | TRBV19 | CASLTGARGTEAFF | TGTGCCAGCCTGACAGGGGCACGAGGCACTGAAGCTTTCTTT
NA | NA | TRBJ1-6 | TRBV11-2 | CASSLVLNPLSAYNSPLHF | TGTGCCAGCAGCTTAGTGCTGAACCCCCTGTCAGCGTATAATTCACCCCTCCACTTT
NA | NA | TRBJ1-6 | TRBV28 | CASSSEEGNSPLHF | TGTGCCAGCAGTTCAGAGGAAGGAAATTCACCCCTCCACTTT
TRBD1 | NA | TRBJ2-3 | TRBV2 | CASSERGSTGGRADTQYF | TGTGCCAGCAGTGAAAGGGGGTCGACAGGGGGCAGAGCAGATACGCAGTATTTT
NA | NA | TRBJ1-1 | TRBV18 | CASSYTGLSGTEAFF | TGTGCCAGCTCATACACAGGTTTATCAGGGACTGAAGCTTTCTTT
TRBD2 | NA | TRBJ2-3 | TRBV2 | CASRAGLVRADTQYF | TGTGCCAGCAGAGCGGGACTAGTTAGGGCAGATACGCAGTATTTT
TRBD2 | NA | TRBJ2-5 | TRBV11-2 | CASSPGTSGQETQYF | TGTGCCAGCAGCCCCGGGACTAGCGGGCAAGAGACCCAGTACTTC
TRBD1 | NA | TRBJ1-4 | TRBV7-2 | CASSLDRGREKLFF | TGTGCCAGCAGCTTGGACAGGGGGAGGGAAAAACTGTTTTTT
NA | NA | TRBJ1-5 | TRBV9 | CASSVSGVLESPQHF | TGTGCCAGCAGCGTATCGGGTGTTTTGGAGTCGCCCCAGCATTTT
NA | NA | TRBJ2-1 | TRBV5-8 | CASSSNEQFF | TGTGCCAGCAGCTCTAATGAGCAGTTCTTC
TRBD2 | NA | TRBJ2-5 | TRBV9 | CASSVGLAGIQETQYF | TGTGCCAGCAGCGTCGGACTAGCGGGAATCCAAGAGACCCAGTACTTC
TRBD2 | NA | TRBJ2-1 | TRBV30 | CAWIRSGSINEQFF | TGTGCCTGGATTCGTAGCGGGAGTATTAATGAGCAGTTCTTC
NA | NA | TRBJ1-1 | TRBV28 | CASSSPGGVRTEAFF | TGTGCCAGCAGTTCCCCCGGGGGGGTCCGCACTGAAGCTTTCTTT
TRBD2 | NA | TRBJ2-3 | TRBV7-2 | CASSLRLADYTDTQYF | TGTGCCAGCAGCCTGAGACTAGCGGATTACACAGATACGCAGTATTTT
NA | NA | TRBJ2-4 | TRBV20-1 | CSAVEGVDRYF | TGCAGTGCTGTAGAGGGTGTTGATCGGTACTTC
NA | NA | TRBJ1-6 | TRBV21-1 | CARRDRIPSPLHF | TGTGCCAGGCGGGACAGGATCCCTTCACCCCTCCACTTT
NA | NA | TRBJ1-1 | TRBV28 | CASSSHLRGKMNTEAFF | TGTGCCAGCAGTTCCCACCTACGGGGGAAAATGAACACTGAAGCTTTCTTT
NA | NA | TRBJ1-1 | TRBV5-1 | CASSSEDRGYTEAFF | TGCGCCAGCAGCTCCGAGGATCGGGGTTACACTGAAGCTTTCTTT
NA | NA | TRBJ2-7 | TRBV7-9 | CASSRPNGISYEQYF | TGTGCCAGCAGCCGACCTAACGGGATCTCCTACGAGCAGTACTTC
TRBD1 | NA | TRBJ2-2 | TRBV4-1 | CASSQGDRGRHTGELFF | TGCGCCAGCAGCCAAGGGGACAGGGGCCGACACACCGGGGAGCTGTTTTTT
TRBD2 | once | TRBJ2-1 | TRBV14 | CASSQGRVAGRDEQFF | TGTGCCAGCAGCCAAGGTAGAGTAGCGGGACGGGATGAGCAGTTCTTC
TRBD2 | few | TRBJ2-5 | TRBV4-1 | CASSQDGTSRETQYF | TGCGCCAGCAGCCAAGATGGGACTAGCAGAGAGACCCAGTACTTC
NA | NA | TRBJ1-2 | TRBV19 | CASRAGYGYTF | TGTGCCAGTAGGGCAGGCTATGGCTACACCTTC
TRBD1 | NA | TRBJ1-4 | TRBV5-1 | CASSPDRQDEKLFF | TGCGCCAGCAGCCCGGACAGGCAGGATGAAAAACTGTTTTTT
NA | NA | TRBJ1-5 | TRBV18 | CASSPRQDNQPQHF | TGTGCCAGCTCACCGAGACAGGACAATCAGCCCCAGCATTTT
NA | NA | TRBJ2-1 | TRBV30 | CACGETRHGDEQFF | TGTGCCTGTGGTGAGACGAGACATGGCGATGAGCAGTTCTTC
NA | NA | TRBJ1-3 | TRBV28 | CASGTGSNSGNTIYF | TGTGCCAGTGGGACTGGCTCCAACTCTGGAAACACCATATATTTT
TRBD1 | once | TRBJ1-1 | TRBV10-2 | CASSETGVTEAFF | TGCGCCAGCAGTGAGACAGGGGTCACTGAAGCTTTCTTT
TRBD2 | once | TRBJ2-1 | TRBV28 | CASRLLAGGPRSSYNEQFF | TGTGCCAGCAGACTCCTAGCGGGAGGGCCTCGGAGCTCCTACAATGAGCAGTTCTTC
TRBD1 | NA | TRBJ2-7 | TRBV5-1 | CASSFEGAQQYF | TGCGCCAGCAGCTTCGAGGGGGCCCAGCAGTACTTC
TRBD1 | once | TRBJ1-2 | TRBV4-2 | CASRGEDRGPGYTF | TGTGCCAGCAGAGGTGAGGACAGGGGGCCTGGCTACACCTTC
NA | NA | TRBJ2-2 | TRBV7-9 | CASSSLKGPNTGELFF | TGTGCCAGCAGCTCGCTTAAGGGGCCGAACACCGGGGAGCTGTTTTTT
NA | NA | TRBJ2-3 | TRBV28 | CASSLLQTDTQYF | TGTGCCAGCAGTCTACTCCAAACAGATACGCAGTATTTT
TRBD2 | NA | TRBJ2-5 | TRBV10-3 | CAISEGIVASGSRFFQETQYF | TGTGCCATCAGTGAGGGTATTGTGGCTAGCGGGAGTAGATTTTTCCAAGAGACCCAGTACTTC
TRBD1 | NA | TRBJ1-2 | TRBV6-5 | CASSQTGAYGYTF | TGTGCCAGCAGCCAAACAGGGGCCTATGGCTACACCTTC
NA | NA | TRBJ2-3 | TRBV27 | CASSLRTATDTQYF | TGTGCCAGCAGTCTACGGACAGCGACAGATACGCAGTATTTT
NA | NA | TRBJ2-7 | TRBV6-6 | CASSYGRGASYEQYF | TGTGCCAGCAGTTACGGCAGGGGGGCCTCCTACGAGCAGTACTTC
TRBD1 | NA | TRBJ1-1 | TRBV6-1 | CASRFRDSEAFF | TGTGCCAGCAGATTCAGGGACAGTGAAGCTTTCTTT
TRBD2 | NA | TRBJ2-1 | TRBV27 | CASSLLAGVPEQFF | TGTGCCAGCAGTCTTCTAGCGGGAGTCCCTGAGCAGTTCTTC
TRBD2 | NA | TRBJ2-3 | TRBV6-1 | CASSVRLAGAADTQYF | TGTGCCAGCAGTGTAAGACTAGCGGGAGCCGCAGATACGCAGTATTTT
TRBD1 | NA | TRBJ1-1 | TRBV5-1 | CASSFNHLRTGVNTEAFF | TGCGCCAGCAGCTTCAACCATCTGCGGACAGGAGTAAACACTGAAGCTTTCTTT
NA | NA | TRBJ1-6 | TRBV7-3 | CASSLGAYNSPLHF | TGTGCCAGCAGCCTAGGGGCTTATAATTCACCCCTCCACTTT
NA | NA | TRBJ1-2 | TRBV6-5 | CASSRGGASGYTF | TGTGCCAGCAGTAGGGGGGGGGCTAGTGGCTACACCTTC
TRBD1 | NA | TRBJ2-7 | TRBV11-2 | CASSPGTGVNEQYF | TGTGCCAGCAGCCCCGGGACAGGGGTTAACGAGCAGTACTTC
NA | NA | TRBJ1-2 | TRBV27 | CASNPGLNLRGYGYTF | TGTGCCAGCAACCCGGGACTCAACCTGAGGGGCTATGGCTACACCTTC